The source of this T cell receptor beta chain is a study of blood T cell dynamics during melanoma immunotherapy. The overall study: Patients with metastatic melanoma got pembrolizumab or nivolumab-ipilimumab as first-line care.

Time point here: week 3, after first cycle of checkpoint inhibitor. Response was assessed by RECIST 1.1 at 12 weeks, except a couple of rapid progressors. Produced via immunoSEQ multiplex PCR; TCRdb's table is partial and in-frame only. Here the sample spans about 11,000 clones, roughly 84% being singletons. This clonotype was sampled from a human donor with melanoma. The sample in question was blood, obtained from a patient treated with checkpoint blockade.

CDR3 nucleotides: TGTGCCAGTAGGGGAGGACAGGTGGGCACTGAAGCTTTCTTT. Amino acids: CASRGGQVGTEAFF. The rearrangement uses TRBV19 and TRBJ1-1, with 7 nucleotides matching TRBD1. In germline, CDR1 is LNHDA, CDR2 SQIVND (reference sequence). The CDR3 has 14 residues. The junction had 8 bases not matched to a gene; V was cut back by 6 bases and J by 4 bases.